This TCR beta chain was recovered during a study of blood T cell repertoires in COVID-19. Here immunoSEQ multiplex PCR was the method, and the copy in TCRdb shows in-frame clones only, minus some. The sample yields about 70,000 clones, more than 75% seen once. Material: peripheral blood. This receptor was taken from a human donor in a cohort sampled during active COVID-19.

For the CDR3, the DNA is TGTGCCAGCTCAGTTGACATGGCTCCTAATTCACCCCTCCACTTT. Translated: CASSVDMAPNSPLHF. This chain joins TRBV18 and TRBJ1-6, with D unresolved. V lost 5 bases and J 6 bases, leaving 14 bases between the germline ends. Germline V gene lookup returns CDR1 KGHSH and CDR2 LQKENI. CDR3 size: 15 residues.